The clone carrying this T cell receptor beta chain was seen a few times. Its cognate antigen is unknown. The source of the sample is a study of shared clonotypes between healthy human individuals. Overall study results and limits: Several donors held 5% to 5.5% of naive CD4 clonotypes in common. Non-shared clonotypes were found to have lower generation probabilities than the clonotypes that were shared by all four of the sorted-subset donors.

The assay was carried out at the deep level. Sequencing was performed with immunoSEQ multiplex PCR; in TCRdb, only in-frame clones are kept and a portion is missing. The table includes roughly 680,000 clones, 72% detected once. Trimming removed 3 bases at V and 7 bases at J, with 10 bases between. The CDR3 runs to 13 residues. Germline assignment: CDR1 SNHLY and CDR2 FYNNEI. Sequencing input: memory CD4+ T cells sorted from blood. Subset given: CD45RA-negative fraction. The clonotype originates from a woman under 40 in good health. The chain combines TRBV2 with TRBJ1-3; D possibly corresponds to TRBD1 (5 bases). Written as DNA, the CDR3 is TGTGCCAGCAGTGACCCAGGGCGGAACACCATATATTTT. This translates into CASSDPGRNTIYF.